Below are 2 T cell receptor beta chains sequenced from a single sample in a study of vaccination effects on CD4 cells after COVID-19. With the ViraFEST assay, the study expanded antigen-specific CD4+ T cells using viral peptide pools, then sequenced them. It was after nine to eleven days of culture that CD4+ T cells were isolated. Repertoires were generated with immunoSEQ multiplex PCR, while TCRdb's copy carries only in-frame clones and drops some. The sample includes approximately 82,000 clones, 74% of them seen just once. No antigens are known for them. The source was CD4+ T cells from PBMCs cultured with HCoV-229E spike peptides, collected before COVID-19 vaccination. These receptors came from a human donor who received a COVID-19 vaccine.

The chain employs TRBV4-2 and TRBJ2-3, with 7 nucleotides matching TRBD2. Germline CDR1 reads LGHNA; CDR2 reads YNFKEQ. The CDR3 is made up of 14 amino acids. The V gene end was trimmed by 3 bases and the J gene end by 3 bases; junction bases not matched to a gene: 3. The CDR3 sequence: CASSQPGGTDTQYF. In DNA form, the CDR3 reads TGTGCCAGCAGCCAGCCGGGAGGTACAGATACGCAGTATTTT.

The chain recombines TRBV5-5 with TRBJ1-5; D is perhaps TRBD1 (5 bases). V lost 2 bases to trimming and J lost 1 base, with 16 bases between them. Germline-derived CDR1 and CDR2 are SGHKS and YYEKEE (reference sequence). The CDR3 sequence is 17 residues long. Written as DNA, the CDR3 is TGTGCCAGCAGCTTTTCACCCGGGACGGTGAGCAATCAGCCCCAGCATTTT. Protein product: CASSFSPGTVSNQPQHF.